A single T cell receptor beta chain is shown here with its context. Antigen specificity is unknown. A single record per CDR3 protein comes from TCRdb applying MiXCR to the reads. The sample has under 350,000 distinct CDR3 sequences; over 7.5% are singletons. These data originate in a study of T cell repertoires in cytomegalovirus infection. Study at large: Public TCR beta signatures marked donors with CMV infection and the matching HLA. Study findings and constraints: The ex vivo response showed dominance by HLA-C-restricted CMV-specific TCR beta clonotypes. The study identified carriers of CMV plus the relevant HLA from cumulative public TCR beta family frequency.

This TCR derives from a human donor in good health (CMV status not recorded). Some clones in this sample may be carry-over from other donors' samples. Sequencing was done on a sample of PBMCs.

The CDR3 loop is CASSFTGAEPQHF. CDR3 coding DNA: TGTGCCAGCAGCTTTACAGGGGCTGAGCCCCAGCATTTT. V and J are TRBV7-2 and TRBJ1-5, with 7 positions matching TRBD1. Trimming took 3 bases from V and 8 from J; bases not matched to a gene: 4. The germline V gene encodes CDR1 SGHTA and CDR2 FQGNSA. CDR3 length equals 13 residues.